A single sample gave rise to the 22 T cell receptor beta chains below, sequenced in a study of blood T cell repertoires in COVID-19 (dated by TCRdb to 2020 to 2022). The method was the immunoSEQ multiplex PCR assay. Drawn from immuneACCESS, this table holds only the in-frame rearrangements with V and J called that TCRdb kept. Clones are partly lost; checked studies trace under half to an unresolved V gene and leave the rest unexplained. The sample includes around 220,000 clones, with about nine tenths observed a single time. Of the sample, over 6% is held by the ten largest clones. The sequenced sample was PBMCs or T cells enriched from blood (not recorded which). These receptors all come from a woman younger than 45 with acute COVID-19.

This chain joins TRBV10-3 and TRBJ2-1; D possibly corresponds to TRBD1 (6 bases). V was cut by 5 bases and J by 4 bases, with 18 bases left in between. Germline assignment: CDR1 ENHRY and CDR2 SYGVKD. The CDR3 is 16 residues long. CDR3 region: CAISQPGTSRYNEQFF. As DNA, the CDR3 is TGTGCCATCAGTCAGCCCGGGACATCGAGGTACAATGAGCAGTTCTTC.

The table lists this clone with a few counts. The chain uses TRBV7-6 and TRBJ1-5; D is undetermined. This CDR3 region has 14 residues. Germline V gene sequence: CDR1 SGHVS, CDR2 FNYEAQ. V dropped 5 bases and J dropped 5 bases, with 13 bases sitting between them. In nucleotides, the CDR3 is TGTGCCAGCAGCCAAAACTACCAAGATCAGCCCCAGCATTTT. Amino acid sequence: CASSQNYQDQPQHF.

The chain carries TRBV28 and TRBJ2-1, with 9 bases lining up with TRBD2. The CDR3 length is 15 residues. The V segment lost 4 bases and the J segment 7 bases; nucleotides outside the gene matches: 8. The V gene's germline CDR1 is MDHEN and CDR2 SYDVKM. CDR3 protein: CASSWAGGPANEQFF. CDR3 DNA sequence: TGTGCCAGCAGTTGGGCGGGAGGGCCGGCGAATGAGCAGTTCTTC.

This chain joins TRBV7-9 and TRBJ1-1; D is unclear. CDR3 length equals 14 residues. Looked up from germline, CDR1 is SEHNR and CDR2 is FQNEAQ (reference sequence). V was pared by 2 bases and J by 4 bases, with 11 bases between. The CDR3 region has the DNA TGTGCCAGCAGCTTAAGGAGGGTCCCCACTGAAGCTTTCTTT. Translating it yields CASSLRRVPTEAFF.

The gene calls are TRBV18 and TRBJ2-5; 9 bases agree with TRBD1. CDR3 size: 16 residues. Germline CDR1 is KGHSH and CDR2 is LQKENI. V shed 0 bases, J shed 2 bases, and the junction held 4 bases outside the gene matches. The CDR3 loop is CASSPPMGQGQETQYF. The CDR3 DNA follows: TGTGCCAGCTCACCACCCATGGGACAGGGTCAAGAGACCCAGTACTTC.

This clone was seen just once. This chain joins TRBV6-2 or TRBV6-3 and TRBJ1-5; 8 bases map to TRBD1. Trimming cost V 4 bases and J 1 base; bases outside gene matches: 3. Germline CDR1 reads MNHEY; CDR2 reads SVGEGT. This CDR3 comprises 15 residues. Here the CDR3 DNA reads TGTGCCAGCAGTTCCTACAGGGGGAGCAATCAGCCCCAGCATTTT. It encodes CASSSYRGSNQPQHF.

V usage is TRBV28 and J usage is TRBJ1-6; D is perhaps TRBD1 (5 bases). This CDR3 contains 17 residues. Germline V gene lookup returns CDR1 MDHEN and CDR2 SYDVKM. Trimming took off 7 bases at V and 3 bases at J, with 19 bases between the two ends. In nucleotides, the CDR3 is TGTGCCAGCAAACCTACACCAGGGCCAGACTATAATTCACCCCTCCACTTT. Protein: CASKPTPGPDYNSPLHF.

This clone was counted once. The gene calls are TRBV7-9 and TRBJ1-1; D uncertain. Looked up from germline, CDR1 is SEHNR and CDR2 is FQNEAQ (reference sequence). V lost 7 bases, J lost 1 base, and 7 bases lay in between. This CDR3 has 12 residues. The CDR3 DNA is TGTGCCAGCAACGGAGGGAACACTGAAGCTTTCTTT. This encodes CASNGGNTEAFF.

The chain combines TRBV3-1 (or the pseudogene TRBV3-2) with TRBJ1-1; D might be TRBD1 (6 bases). Trimming removed 5 bases at V and 7 bases at J, with 23 bases between. The V gene's germline CDR1 is LGHDT and CDR2 YNNKEL (reference sequence). This CDR3 spans 16 amino acids. The CDR3 here is CASSSRMVRQVHEAFF. CDR3 bases: TGTGCCAGCAGCTCGCGTATGGTGAGACAGGTACATGAAGCTTTCTTT.

V is TRBV6-5 and J is TRBJ1-1, with D tentatively TRBD1 (6 bases). Trimming stripped 6 bases from V and 4 bases from J, with 15 bases between. CDR3 length equals 14 residues. Per germline, CDR1 MNHEY and CDR2 SVGAGI. DNA of the CDR3: TGTGCCAGCAGGACACCACAGGGCTTCACTGAAGCTTTCTTT. Translation: CASRTPQGFTEAFF.

The chain joins TRBV7-9 to TRBJ2-1; D possibly corresponds to TRBD2 (7 bases). The CDR3 loop spans 13 amino acids. CDR1 is SEHNR and CDR2 is FQNEAQ in the germline V gene (reference sequence). The ends were cut back, 6 bases at V and 8 bases at J, with 14 bases in the middle. CDR3 in DNA: TGTGCCAGCAGTCGGGGGGCTGTCGATGAGCAGTTCTTC. Its translation: CASSRGAVDEQFF.

The rearrangement links TRBV24-1 to TRBJ2-2; 9 bases are shared with TRBD1. The germline V gene has CDR1 KGHDR and CDR2 SFDVKD. V gave up 5 bases and J gave up 3 bases; unmatched junction bases: 6. The CDR3 extends over 16 amino acids. Here the CDR3 reads CATSALGQGDTGELFF. The CDR3 DNA follows: TGTGCCACCAGTGCTCTGGGACAGGGAGACACCGGGGAGCTGTTTTTT.

V is TRBV19 and J is TRBJ2-1, with 8 positions matching TRBD2. The CDR3 totals 16 residues. Germline CDR1 LNHDA, CDR2 SQIVND (reference sequence). The V gene end was trimmed by 4 bases and the J gene end by 1 base; junction bases not matched to a gene: 6. The DNA for the CDR3 is TGTGCCAGTAGTACGAGCGGGAGAGGGTCCTACAATGAGCAGTTCTTC. It encodes CASSTSGRGSYNEQFF.

CDR3 nucleotide sequence: TGTGCCAGCAGCCAAGATTCCAGGGACAGCACCATCTATGGCTACACCTTC. It codes for CASSQDSRDSTIYGYTF. J is TRBJ1-2 and V is TRBV14; 7 positions match TRBD1. The germline V gene encodes CDR1 SGHDN and CDR2 FVKESK. Trimming at V came to 0 bases and at J to 4 bases, leaving 11 bases not matched to a gene. The CDR3 has 17 residues. Using reference TRBV14 and TRBJ1-2 for the parts outside the CDR3, the full variable domain is EAGVTQFPSHSVIEKGQTVTLRCDPISGHDNLYWYRRVMGKEIKFLLHFVKESKQDESGMPNNRFLAERTGGTYSTLKVQPAELEDSGVYFCASSQDSRDSTIYGYTFGSGTRLTVV.

The chain recombines TRBV2 with TRBJ1-1; 10 bases match TRBD1. There are 18 residues in the CDR3. CDR1 is SNHLY, CDR2 FYNNEI, per germline. J lost 4 bases, V lost 6 bases, and 17 bases had no gene match. The CDR3 sequence: CASSYRTKPGQGITEAFF. CDR3 in DNA: TGTGCCAGCAGCTACCGGACTAAACCGGGACAGGGGATCACTGAAGCTTTCTTT.

This clone is a singleton in its sample. This chain links TRBV6-5 with TRBJ2-7; 7 bases are a match to TRBD2. The germline gives CDR1 MNHEY, CDR2 SVGAGI. The CDR3 is 14 amino acids. V lost 6 bases, J lost 2 bases, and 7 bases stayed unmatched. CDR3 coding DNA: TGTGCCAGCAGACGAGCGGGGTCCACCTACGAGCAGTACTTC. Protein product: CASRRAGSTYEQYF.

The chain employs TRBV20-1 and TRBJ1-3; D not certain. V was pared by 5 bases and J by 2 bases, with 4 bases between. The CDR3 has 11 residues. Germline CDR1 and CDR2: DFQATT and SNEGSKA (reference sequence). CDR3 amino acids: CSARAGNTIYF. The CDR3 DNA is TGCAGTGCTCGGGCTGGAAACACCATATATTTT.

The chain has TRBV6-5 and TRBJ2-2; D is ambiguous. Trimming removed 6 bases from V and 6 bases from J, with 11 bases in between. CDR3 length: 13 residues. Germline lookup yields CDR1 MNHEY and CDR2 SVGAGI. The CDR3 DNA reads as TGTGCCAGCAGACAAACTATTTCCGGGGAGCTGTTTTTT. It codes for CASRQTISGELFF.

The CDR3 loop reads CASSYNRGMNTEAFF. The CDR3 DNA sequence: TGTGCCAGCAGTTATAACAGGGGGATGAACACTGAAGCTTTCTTT. V usage is TRBV27 and J usage is TRBJ1-1, with 8 bases matching TRBD1. This CDR3 comprises 15 residues. CDR1 is MNHEY and CDR2 is SMNVEV in the germline V gene (reference sequence). V lost 4 bases to trimming and J lost 0 bases; unmatched junction nucleotides: 4.

The CDR3 loop reads CASSTGEQPQHF. The CDR3 nucleotides read TGTGCCAGCAGCACAGGGGAACAGCCCCAGCATTTT. The chain uses TRBV7-9 and TRBJ1-5; 7 bases agree with TRBD1. Looked up from germline, CDR1 is SEHNR and CDR2 is FQNEAQ (reference sequence). V lost 5 bases, J lost 7 bases, and 2 bases stayed unmatched. There are 12 residues in the CDR3.

This chain links TRBV27 with TRBJ1-5; perhaps TRBD1 as D (6 bases). The CDR3 is made up of 16 amino acids. The V and J ends lost 4 bases and 2 bases respectively, with 15 bases between them. The germline gives CDR1 MNHEY, CDR2 SMNVEV (reference sequence). The CDR3 protein is CASSSTGLERNQPQHF. In DNA form, the CDR3 reads TGTGCCAGCAGTTCCACAGGGCTTGAGCGCAATCAGCCCCAGCATTTT.

V and J are TRBV12-3 or TRBV12-4 and TRBJ1-4; unclear D gene. V lost 6 bases and J 6 bases, leaving 8 bases between the germline ends. This CDR3 has 12 amino acids. The CDR3 is CASSPSYEKLFF. The CDR3 coding sequence is TGTGCCAGCAGCCCCTCTTATGAAAAACTGTTTTTT.